These 9 T cell receptor beta chains were all obtained from the same sample, sequenced in a study of CD4+ T cells in melanoma. Profiled with immunoSEQ multiplex PCR; TCRdb holds only in-frame clones, not every one. The data show more than 110,000 clones, with 85% to 95% seen just once and approximately 1.4% held by the top ten. Receptors were obtained from a human donor with melanoma.

This clone was counted a single time. The V gene is TRBV5-1, the J gene TRBJ1-1; 7 bases are a match to TRBD1. Germline CDR1 and CDR2: SGHRS and YFSETQ. The CDR3 has 16 amino acids. J gave up 0 bases and V 2 bases, and 7 bases lay outside the gene matches. The chain's CDR3 is CASSLEQGQMNTEAFF. In nucleotides, the CDR3 is TGCGCCAGCAGCTTAGAACAGGGGCAAATGAACACTGAAGCTTTCTTT.

The V and J genes are TRBV6-5 and TRBJ2-7, with D tentatively TRBD1 or TRBD2 (7 bases each). CDR1 and CDR2 from the germline V gene are MNHEY and SVGAGI. V was pared by 0 bases and J by 1 base, with 13 bases between. CDR3 size: 16 residues. The CDR3 DNA is TGTGCCAGCAGTTACTCGGGAGGGGGCGGGTCCTACGAGCAGTACTTC. It encodes CASSYSGGGGSYEQYF.

V usage is TRBV29-1 and J usage is TRBJ1-2, with 9 bases matching TRBD1. The CDR3 is 14 residues long. The V and J ends lost 7 bases and 0 bases, in that order; junction bases with no gene match: 6. Germline CDR1 SQVTM, CDR2 ANQGSEA. Here the CDR3 DNA reads TGCAGCGACCTAGGGGACAGGGCTAACTATGGCTACACCTTC. It specifies CSDLGDRANYGYTF.

The chain couples TRBV30 to TRBJ2-5; 7 bases are a match to TRBD2. From germline, CDR1 is GTSNPN and CDR2 SVGIG (reference sequence). V shed 7 bases and J 3 bases; nucleotides not matched to a gene: 8. The CDR3 length is 13 residues. CDR3 nucleotides: TGTGCCTTTCACGCGGGGGTGAAAGAGACCCAGTACTTC. Its protein product is CAFHAGVKETQYF.

V usage is TRBV2 and J usage is TRBJ2-7, with D hard to call. This CDR3 comprises 12 residues. V was cut by 6 bases and J by 2 bases, with 8 bases left in between. The germline V gene encodes CDR1 SNHLY and CDR2 FYNNEI. The CDR3 region has the DNA TGTGCCAGCAGAAGGGAAACCTACGAGCAGTACTTC. Its translation: CASRRETYEQYF.

This clone was seen a single time. The J gene is TRBJ2-1, the V gene TRBV10-3; perhaps TRBD1 as D (7 bases). Deletions cut 6 bases from V and 10 bases from J, with 22 bases between. Looked up from germline, CDR1 is ENHRY and CDR2 is SYGVKD. The CDR3 extends over 15 amino acids. This chain's CDR3 is CAIRPQGGRLAEQFF. In nucleotides, the CDR3 is TGTGCCATCAGGCCCCAGGGGGGACGCTTGGCAGAGCAGTTCTTC.

V usage is TRBV10-3 and J usage is TRBJ1-2; maybe TRBD1 (5 bases). CDR1 is ENHRY and CDR2 is SYGVKD in the germline V gene. Trimming removed 0 bases at V and 0 bases at J, with 8 bases between. This CDR3 comprises 15 residues. CDR3 DNA: TGTGCCATCAGTGAGTCGGCCAGGGCTAACTATGGCTACACCTTC. Residues: CAISESARANYGYTF.

The genes are TRBV11-2 and TRBJ2-7; 7 nucleotides line up with TRBD1. The J segment lost 4 bases and the V segment lost 2 bases, leaving 5 bases of the junction unmatched. The V gene's germline CDR1 is SGHAT and CDR2 FQNNGV. The CDR3 totals 14 residues. The CDR3 region has the DNA TGTGCCAGCAGCTTACCACAGGGGAGTTACGAGCAGTACTTC. It encodes CASSLPQGSYEQYF.

The chain links TRBV7-3 to TRBJ2-1, with 10 bases aligning to TRBD2. Germline V gene data show CDR1 as SGHTA and CDR2 as FQGTGA. The J segment lost 11 bases and the V segment lost 5 bases, leaving 15 bases of the junction unmatched. This CDR3 has 16 amino acids. CDR3 nucleotide sequence: TGTGCCAGCAGCCCCAACATGGTTAGCGGGGGGACTCAGCAGTTCTTC. It is translated as CASSPNMVSGGTQQFF. Supplemented by reference TRBV7-3 and TRBJ2-1, the full variable domain reads GAGVSQTPSNKVTEKGKYVELRCDPISGHTALYWYRQSLGQGPEFLIYFQGTGAADDSGLPNDRFFAVRPEGSVSTLKIQRTERGDSAVYLCASSPNMVSGGTQQFFGPGTRLTVL.